Listed below are T cell receptor beta chains from one sample, sequenced in a study of T cell responses to AZD1222 COVID-19 vaccine. Sequencing was performed with immunoSEQ multiplex PCR; in TCRdb, only in-frame clones are kept and a portion is missing. The sample includes tens of thousands of clones, 70% to 90% of them seen just once. This specimen consisted of peripheral blood, obtained on day 0 of AZD1222 vaccination. These receptors all come from an adult in good health. CDR3s include the opening cysteine and the closing phenylalanine or tryptophan. A D gene is named only where the DNA matches it firmly. Expanded clones are given a class, and other clones once, few, many or no size at all.

d_call	j_call	clone_size	v_call	cdr3_aa	cdr3_nt
TRBD1	TRBJ2-7	few	TRBV27	CASGTGVYEQYF	TGTGCCAGCGGGACAGGGGTGTACGAGCAGTACTTC
TRBD2	TRBJ2-1	-	TRBV11-2	CASSSRLAGRGNEQFF	TGTGCCAGCAGCTCGAGGCTAGCGGGAAGGGGTAATGAGCAGTTCTTC
-	TRBJ1-1	once	TRBV29-1	CSVYRPQNTEAFF	TGCAGCGTGTACAGGCCCCAGAACACTGAAGCTTTCTTT
-	TRBJ1-2	-	TRBV25-1	CASSVGANYGYTF	TGTGCCAGCAGTGTTGGTGCTAACTATGGCTACACCTTC
TRBD1	TRBJ2-7	-	TRBV28	CASSAGQGWYEQYF	TGTGCCAGCAGCGCGGGACAGGGCTGGTACGAGCAGTACTTC
TRBD1	TRBJ2-2	once	TRBV28	CASNPGTDVWRELFF	TGTGCCAGCAATCCCGGGACAGACGTTTGGCGGGAGCTGTTTTTT
-	TRBJ1-5	once	TRBV7-3	CASSLGGSQPQHF	TGTGCCAGCAGCTTAGGGGGGTCTCAGCCCCAGCATTTT
-	TRBJ1-5	-	TRBV19	CASSPRQDSNQPQHF	TGTGCCAGTAGTCCAAGACAAGATAGCAATCAGCCCCAGCATTTT
-	TRBJ1-1	few	TRBV5-4	CASSPEGVTEAFF	TGTGCCAGCAGCCCGGAGGGGGTGACTGAAGCTTTCTTT
-	TRBJ2-1	few	TRBV18	CASSSRGALNEQFF	TGTGCCAGCTCCTCTCGAGGGGCCTTGAATGAGCAGTTCTTC
TRBD1	TRBJ2-7	-	TRBV6-6	CASSHPPGQRSHEQYF	TGTGCCAGCAGCCACCCGCCGGGACAGCGGAGTCACGAGCAGTACTTC
-	TRBJ1-2	-	TRBV19	CASSALAAGINYGYTF	TGTGCCAGTAGTGCCCTCGCGGCCGGAATAAACTATGGCTACACCTTC
-	TRBJ2-7	-	TRBV6-2/TRBV6-3	CASSYDPLGEQYF	TGTGCCAGCAGTTACGATCCCCTGGGCGAGCAGTACTTC
-	TRBJ2-2	-	TRBV24-1	CATSRPGDDTGELFF	TGTGCCACCAGTCGGCCAGGGGATGACACCGGGGAGCTGTTTTTT
-	TRBJ1-6	-	TRBV11-2	CASRPTRESPLHF	TGTGCCAGCAGACCCACCAGGGAATCACCCCTCCACTTT
TRBD1	TRBJ1-1	-	TRBV15	CATSRDQGAKVTEAFF	TGTGCCACCAGCAGAGATCAGGGGGCGAAGGTCACTGAAGCTTTCTTT
TRBD1	TRBJ1-2	-	TRBV5-6	CASSLGFGQGGSYGYTF	TGTGCCAGCAGCTTGGGATTCGGACAGGGAGGTAGCTATGGCTACACCTTC
-	TRBJ2-5	-	TRBV21-1	CASSKVWAGQGAKIETQYF	TGTGCCAGCAGCAAAGTGTGGGCTGGACAGGGGGCAAAAATAGAGACCCAGTACTTC
-	TRBJ2-5	-	TRBV6-1	CASSAGANRAGETQYF	TGTGCCAGCAGTGCCGGTGCGAACAGGGCAGGGGAGACCCAGTACTTC
-	TRBJ1-3	-	TRBV5-1	CASSFADPRNTIYF	TGCGCCAGCAGCTTCGCTGACCCAAGAAACACCATATATTTT
-	TRBJ2-3	-	TRBV7-3	CASSLSSGTDTQYF	TGTGCCAGCAGCTTAAGTTCAGGCACAGATACGCAGTATTTT
-	TRBJ2-1	once	TRBV5-1	CASSLGDRLVAQFF	TGCGCCAGCAGCTTGGGAGACCGACTAGTGGCGCAGTTCTTC
-	TRBJ1-2	-	TRBV3-1/TRBV3-2	CASSHMGENTF	TGTGCCAGCAGCCATATGGGAGAGAACACCTTC
-	TRBJ1-2	medium-sized	TRBV27	CASSLNDWRRAVYF	TGTGCCAGCAGTTTAAACGATTGGAGACGGGCCGTTTACTTC
-	TRBJ1-1	-	TRBV7-9	CASSRTVSEAFF	TGTGCCAGCAGCAGGACAGTCTCCGAAGCTTTCTTT
-	TRBJ1-2	-	TRBV7-8	CASSSQGYGYTF	TGTGCCAGCAGCTCTCAGGGCTATGGCTACACCTTC
-	TRBJ1-1	-	TRBV28	CASIQGDQTEAFF	TGTGCCAGCATCCAAGGGGATCAGACTGAAGCTTTCTTT